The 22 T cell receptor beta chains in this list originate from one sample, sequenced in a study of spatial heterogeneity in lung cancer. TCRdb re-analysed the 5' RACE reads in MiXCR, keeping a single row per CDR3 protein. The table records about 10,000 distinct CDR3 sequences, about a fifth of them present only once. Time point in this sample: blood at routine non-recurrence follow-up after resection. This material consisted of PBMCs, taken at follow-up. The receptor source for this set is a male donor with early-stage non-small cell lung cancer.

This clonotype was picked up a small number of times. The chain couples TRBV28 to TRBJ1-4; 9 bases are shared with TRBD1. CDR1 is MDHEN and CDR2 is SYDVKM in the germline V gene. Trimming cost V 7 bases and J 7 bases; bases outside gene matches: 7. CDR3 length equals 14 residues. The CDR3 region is CASTGGQGGEKLFF. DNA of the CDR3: TGTGCCAGCACTGGGGGACAGGGCGGTGAAAAACTGTTTTTT.

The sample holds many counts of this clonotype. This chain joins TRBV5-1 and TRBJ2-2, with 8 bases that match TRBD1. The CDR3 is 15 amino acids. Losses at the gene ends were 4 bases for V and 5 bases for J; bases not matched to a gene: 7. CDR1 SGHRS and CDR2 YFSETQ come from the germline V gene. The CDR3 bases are TGCGCCAGCAGCCCAGGGGGCGCGGGAACCGGGGAGCTGTTTTTT. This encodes CASSPGGAGTGELFF.

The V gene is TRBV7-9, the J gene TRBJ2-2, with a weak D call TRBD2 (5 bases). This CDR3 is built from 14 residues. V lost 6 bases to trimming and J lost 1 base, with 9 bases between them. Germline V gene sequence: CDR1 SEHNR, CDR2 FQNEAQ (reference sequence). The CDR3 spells CASSLSGNTGELFF. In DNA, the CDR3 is TGTGCCAGCAGTCTCAGCGGGAACACCGGGGAGCTGTTTTTT.

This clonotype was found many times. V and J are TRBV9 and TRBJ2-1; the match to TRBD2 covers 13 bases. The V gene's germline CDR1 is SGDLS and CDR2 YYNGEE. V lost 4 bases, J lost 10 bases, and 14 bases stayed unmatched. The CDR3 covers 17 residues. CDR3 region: CASSPIPGLAGSWEQFF. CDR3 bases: TGTGCCAGCAGCCCTATTCCGGGACTAGCGGGGTCCTGGGAGCAGTTCTTC.

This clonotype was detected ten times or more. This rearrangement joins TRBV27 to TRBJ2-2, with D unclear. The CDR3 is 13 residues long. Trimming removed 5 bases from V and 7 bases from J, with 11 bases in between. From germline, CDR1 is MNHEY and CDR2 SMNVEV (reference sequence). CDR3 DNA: TGTGCCAGCAGTAATGACTGGGGCGGGGAGCTGTTTTTT. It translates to CASSNDWGGELFF.

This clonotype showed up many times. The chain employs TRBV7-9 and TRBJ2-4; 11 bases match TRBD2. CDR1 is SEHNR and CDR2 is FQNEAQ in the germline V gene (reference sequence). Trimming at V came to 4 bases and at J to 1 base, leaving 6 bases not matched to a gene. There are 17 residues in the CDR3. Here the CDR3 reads CASSSTPSGGAKNIQYF. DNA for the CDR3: TGTGCCAGCAGCTCTACCCCTAGCGGGGGGGCCAAAAACATTCAGTACTTC.

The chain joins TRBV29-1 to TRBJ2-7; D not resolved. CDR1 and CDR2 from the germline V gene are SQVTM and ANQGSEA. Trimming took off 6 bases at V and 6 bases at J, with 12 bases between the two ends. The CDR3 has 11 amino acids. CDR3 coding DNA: TGCAGCGTCGGTGCGGCAGGCGAGCAGTACTTC. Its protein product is CSVGAAGEQYF.

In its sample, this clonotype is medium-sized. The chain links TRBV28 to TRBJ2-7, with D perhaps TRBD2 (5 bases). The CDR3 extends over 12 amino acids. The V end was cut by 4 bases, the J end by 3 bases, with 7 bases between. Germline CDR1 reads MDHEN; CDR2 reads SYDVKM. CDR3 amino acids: CASSYRDYEQYF. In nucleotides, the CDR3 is TGTGCCAGCAGTTACCGGGACTACGAGCAGTACTTC. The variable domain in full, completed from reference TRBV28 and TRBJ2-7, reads DVKVTQSSRYLVKRTGEKVFLECVQDMDHENMFWYRQDPGLGLRLIYFSYDVKMKEKGDIPEGYSVSREKKERFSLILESASTNQTSMYLCASSYRDYEQYFGPGTRLTVT.

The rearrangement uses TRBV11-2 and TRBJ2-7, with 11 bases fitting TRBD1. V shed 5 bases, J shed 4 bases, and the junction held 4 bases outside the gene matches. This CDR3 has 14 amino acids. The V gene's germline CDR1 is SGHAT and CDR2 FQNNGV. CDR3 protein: CASSLGQGAYEQYF. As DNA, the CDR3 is TGTGCCAGCAGCCTTGGACAGGGGGCATACGAGCAGTACTTC.

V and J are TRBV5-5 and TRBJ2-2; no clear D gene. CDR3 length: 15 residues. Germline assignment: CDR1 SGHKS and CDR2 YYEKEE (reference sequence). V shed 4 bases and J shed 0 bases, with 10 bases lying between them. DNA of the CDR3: TGTGCCAGCAGCCTTCTCCAACCGAACACCGGGGAGCTGTTTTTT. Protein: CASSLLQPNTGELFF. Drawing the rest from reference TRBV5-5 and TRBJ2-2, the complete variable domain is DAGVTQSPTHLIKTRGQQVTLRCSPISGHKSVSWYQQVLGQGPQFIFQYYEKEERGRGNFPDRFSARQFPNYSSELNVNALLLGDSALYLCASSLLQPNTGELFFGEGSRLTVL.

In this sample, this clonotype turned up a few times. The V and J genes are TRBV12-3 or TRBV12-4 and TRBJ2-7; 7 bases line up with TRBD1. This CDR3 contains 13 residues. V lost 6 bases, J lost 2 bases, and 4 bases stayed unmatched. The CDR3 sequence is CASSRDRAYEQYF. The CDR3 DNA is TGTGCCAGCAGCCGCGACAGGGCCTACGAGCAGTACTTC.

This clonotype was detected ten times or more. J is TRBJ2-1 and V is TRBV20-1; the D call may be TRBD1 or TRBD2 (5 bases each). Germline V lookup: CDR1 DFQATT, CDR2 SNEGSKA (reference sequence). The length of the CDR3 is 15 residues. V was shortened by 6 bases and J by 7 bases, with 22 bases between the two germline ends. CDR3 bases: TGCAGTGCCCGCCATATTGGGCTAGCAGGGAATGAGCAGTTCTTC. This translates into CSARHIGLAGNEQFF.

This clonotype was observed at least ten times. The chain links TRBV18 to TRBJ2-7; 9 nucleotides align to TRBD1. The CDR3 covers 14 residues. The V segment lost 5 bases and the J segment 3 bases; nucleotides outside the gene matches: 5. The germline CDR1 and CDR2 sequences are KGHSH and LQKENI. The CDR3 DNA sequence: TGTGCCAGCTCAGCCGGGACAGGGATCTACGAGCAGTACTTC. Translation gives CASSAGTGIYEQYF. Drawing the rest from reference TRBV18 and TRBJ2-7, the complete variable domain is NAGVMQNPRHLVRRRGQEARLRCSPMKGHSHVYWYRQLPEEGLKFMVYLQKENIIDESGMPKERFSAEFPKEGPSILRIQQVVRGDSAAYFCASSAGTGIYEQYFGPGTRLTVT.

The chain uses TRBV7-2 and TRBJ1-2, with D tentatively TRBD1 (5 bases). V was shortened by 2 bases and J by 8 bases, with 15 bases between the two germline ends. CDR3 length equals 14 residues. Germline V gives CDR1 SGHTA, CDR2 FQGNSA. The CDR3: CASSLSSTGRGYTF. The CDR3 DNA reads TGTGCCAGCAGCTTATCGTCAACAGGACGCGGCTACACCTTC.

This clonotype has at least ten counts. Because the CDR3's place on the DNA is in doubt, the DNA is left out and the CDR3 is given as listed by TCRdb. Here the CDR3 reads CASSGQGAYNEQFF. The chain uses TRBV19 and TRBJ2-1; the table assigns TRBD1, which was not confirmed against the DNA. Germline V CDR1 and CDR2: LNHDA, SQIVND (reference sequence). The CDR3 extends over 14 residues, inclusive of both ends.

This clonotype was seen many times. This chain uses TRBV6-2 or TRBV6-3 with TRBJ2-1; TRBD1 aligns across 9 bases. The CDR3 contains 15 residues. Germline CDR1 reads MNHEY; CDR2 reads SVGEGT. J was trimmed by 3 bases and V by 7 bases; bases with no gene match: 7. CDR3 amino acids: CASTQTGGRYNEQFF. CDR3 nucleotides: TGTGCCAGCACCCAGACAGGGGGTCGCTACAATGAGCAGTTCTTC.

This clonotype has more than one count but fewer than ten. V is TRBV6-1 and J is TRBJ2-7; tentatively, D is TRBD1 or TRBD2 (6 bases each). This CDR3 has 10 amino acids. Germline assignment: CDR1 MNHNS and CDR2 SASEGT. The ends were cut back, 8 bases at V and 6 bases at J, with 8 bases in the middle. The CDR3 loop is CASGGPEQYF. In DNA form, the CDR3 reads TGTGCCAGCGGGGGGCCCGAGCAGTACTTC.

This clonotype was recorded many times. The CDR3 region is CASSPGQGRYEQYF. CDR3 sequence (DNA): TGTGCCAGCAGCCCGGGACAGGGCCGCTACGAGCAGTACTTC. V gene TRBV4-2 combines with J gene TRBJ2-7; 9 bases map to TRBD1. This CDR3 contains 14 residues. V lost 4 bases and J lost 3; bases outside the gene matches: 4. Germline V lookup: CDR1 LGHNA, CDR2 YNFKEQ.

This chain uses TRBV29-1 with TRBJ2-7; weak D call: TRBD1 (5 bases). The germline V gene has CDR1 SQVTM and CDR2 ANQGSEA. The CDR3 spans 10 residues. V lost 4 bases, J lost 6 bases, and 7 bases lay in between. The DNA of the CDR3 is TGCAGCGTTGGGGGCGGCGAGCAGTACTTC. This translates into CSVGGGEQYF.

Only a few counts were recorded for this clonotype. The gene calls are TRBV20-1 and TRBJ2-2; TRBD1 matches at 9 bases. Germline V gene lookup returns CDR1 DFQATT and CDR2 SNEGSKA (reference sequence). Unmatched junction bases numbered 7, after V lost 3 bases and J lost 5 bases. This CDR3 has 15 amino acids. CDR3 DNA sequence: TGCAGTGCTAGTAGTAACAGGGGGCGAACCGGGGAGCTGTTTTTT. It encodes CSASSNRGRTGELFF.

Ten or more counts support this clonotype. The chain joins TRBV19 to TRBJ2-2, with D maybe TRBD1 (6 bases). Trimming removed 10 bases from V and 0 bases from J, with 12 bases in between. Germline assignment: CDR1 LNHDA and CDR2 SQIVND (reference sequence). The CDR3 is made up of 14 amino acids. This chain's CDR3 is CATSGTTNTGELFF. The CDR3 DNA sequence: TGTGCCACCTCCGGGACAACGAACACCGGGGAGCTGTTTTTT.

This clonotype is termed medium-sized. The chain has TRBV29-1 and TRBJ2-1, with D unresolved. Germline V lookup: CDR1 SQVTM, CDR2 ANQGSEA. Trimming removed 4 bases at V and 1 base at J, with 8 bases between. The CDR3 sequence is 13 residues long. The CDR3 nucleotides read TGCAGCGTTGCTACGGAATCCTACAATGAGCAGTTCTTC. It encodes CSVATESYNEQFF.